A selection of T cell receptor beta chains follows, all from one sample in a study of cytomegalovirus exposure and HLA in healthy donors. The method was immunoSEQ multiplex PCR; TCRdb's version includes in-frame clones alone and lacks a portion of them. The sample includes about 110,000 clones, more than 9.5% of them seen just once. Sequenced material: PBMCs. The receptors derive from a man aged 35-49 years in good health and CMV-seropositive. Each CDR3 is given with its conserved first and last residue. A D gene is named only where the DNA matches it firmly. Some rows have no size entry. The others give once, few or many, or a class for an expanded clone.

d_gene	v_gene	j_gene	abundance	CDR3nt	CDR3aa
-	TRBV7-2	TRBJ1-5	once	TGTGCCAGCAGCTTAGTTGCGGATCAGCCCCAGCATTTT	CASSLVADQPQHF
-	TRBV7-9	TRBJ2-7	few	TGTGCCAGCAGAAATCGGGACTCGGGATACTTC	CASRNRDSGYF
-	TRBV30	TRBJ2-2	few	TGTGCCTGGGAGACCGGGACACAAACCGGGGAGCTGTTTTTT	CAWETGTQTGELFF
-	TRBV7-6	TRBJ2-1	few	TGTGCCAGCAGCTTAATGACAGGCGAGTACAATGAGCAGTTCTTC	CASSLMTGEYNEQFF
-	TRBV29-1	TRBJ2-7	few	TGCAGCGTTGGGAGAGACAGCTACGAGCAGTACTTC	CSVGRDSYEQYF
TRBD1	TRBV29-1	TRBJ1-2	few	TGCAGCGGCGGACAGGGGGGTTATGGCTACACCTTC	CSGGQGGYGYTF
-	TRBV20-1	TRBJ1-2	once	TGCAGTGCTAGAGATAGGGGTGGCTACACCTTC	CSARDRGGYTF
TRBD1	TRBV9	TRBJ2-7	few	TGTGCCAGCAGCGATGAGTATAGTCTTCGGACAGGGGGCAAGCAGTACTTC	CASSDEYSLRTGGKQYF
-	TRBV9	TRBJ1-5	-	TGTGCCAGCAGCGTAGGTCCGGAGTATCAGCCCCAGCATTTT	CASSVGPEYQPQHF
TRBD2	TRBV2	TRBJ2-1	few	TGTGCCAGCAGTGCCGGACTAGCGTGGGATGAGCAGTTCTTC	CASSAGLAWDEQFF
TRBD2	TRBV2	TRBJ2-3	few	TGTGCCAGCAGTCGAGGGACTAGGGGCACAGATACGCAGTATTTT	CASSRGTRGTDTQYF
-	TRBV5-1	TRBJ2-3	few	TGCGCCAGCAGCACGGAACTAGCAGATACGCAGTATTTT	CASSTELADTQYF
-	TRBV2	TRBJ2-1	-	TGTGCCAGCAGCCCCCTGGGGGAGGCTTACAATGAGCAGTTCTTC	CASSPLGEAYNEQFF
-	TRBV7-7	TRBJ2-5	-	TGTGCCAGCAGCTTAGGGTCTAGCAGAGATCAAGAGACCCAGTACTTC	CASSLGSSRDQETQYF
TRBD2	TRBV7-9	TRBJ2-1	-	TGTGCCAGCAGCGTGGGACTAGCGGGAGTAGGGGAGTCGGGCAATGAGCAGTTCTTC	CASSVGLAGVGESGNEQFF
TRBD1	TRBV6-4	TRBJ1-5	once	TGTGCCAGCAAACCCCCGACAGGGAGCAATCAGCCCCAGCATTTT	CASKPPTGSNQPQHF
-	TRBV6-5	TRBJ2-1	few	TGTGCCAGCAGTTACACCCCGGGGGACAATGAGCAGTTCTTC	CASSYTPGDNEQFF
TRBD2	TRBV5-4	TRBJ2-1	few	TGTGCCAGCAGCAGGACTAGCGGCACCTACAATGAGCAGTTCTTC	CASSRTSGTYNEQFF
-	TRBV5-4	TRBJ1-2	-	TGTGCCAGCAGCTTGGGGGGCAAGAGGAACTATGGCTACACCTTC	CASSLGGKRNYGYTF
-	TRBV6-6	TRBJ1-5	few	TGTGCCAGCAGCCCCAGTTTTTATAGCAATCAGCCCCAGCATTTT	CASSPSFYSNQPQHF
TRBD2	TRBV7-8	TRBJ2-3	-	TGTGCCAGCAGCTTAGCGCGTCTAGCGGGAATCACAGATACGCAGTATTTT	CASSLARLAGITDTQYF
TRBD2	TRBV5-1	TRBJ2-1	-	TGCGCCAGCAGCTTGGCACAAAGTCGCTGGGGGAGGGCCGGGTACAATGAGCAGTTCTTC	CASSLAQSRWGRAGYNEQFF
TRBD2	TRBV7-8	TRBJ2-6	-	TGTGCCAGCAGTCAGAGACTAGCGGGAGGGCCAGAAGGGGCCAACGTCCTGACTTTC	CASSQRLAGGPEGANVLTF
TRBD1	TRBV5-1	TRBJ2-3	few	TGCGCCAGCAGCTTGGGACAGGGCCCAGATACGCAGTATTTT	CASSLGQGPDTQYF
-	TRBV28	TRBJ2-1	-	TGTGCCAGCAGTTTACAACAGTATTACAATGAGCAGTTCTTC	CASSLQQYYNEQFF
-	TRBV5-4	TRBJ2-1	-	TGTGCCAGCAGTCTACTTACAGCGGGCAATGAGCAGTTCTTC	CASSLLTAGNEQFF
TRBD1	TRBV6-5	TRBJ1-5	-	TGTGCCAGCAGCCTAGACAGGGGGGGCCGGCCCCAGCATTTT	CASSLDRGGRPQHF
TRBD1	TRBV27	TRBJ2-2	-	TGTGCCAGCAGTTCGGGACAGGCCACCGGGGAGCTGTTTTTT	CASSSGQATGELFF
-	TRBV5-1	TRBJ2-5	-	TGCGCCAGCAGCTTGTGGCCCGACCAAGAGACCCAGTACTTC	CASSLWPDQETQYF
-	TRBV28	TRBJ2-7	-	TGTGCCAGCAGTTTTCGAGGGGGGAGGGACTCCCACTACGAGCAGTACTTC	CASSFRGGRDSHYEQYF
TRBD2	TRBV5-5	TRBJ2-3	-	TGTGCCAGCAGCTTGACGGGCGGGAGGGCGGATACGCAGTATTTT	CASSLTGGRADTQYF
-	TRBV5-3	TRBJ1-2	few	TGTGCCAGAATCCGGTATGGCTACACCTTC	CARIRYGYTF
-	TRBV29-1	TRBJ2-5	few	TGCAGCGTCGGGTCCCAAGAGACCCAGTACTTC	CSVGSQETQYF
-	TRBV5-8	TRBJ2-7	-	TGTGCCAGCAGCCTCTACGAGCAGTACTTC	CASSLYEQYF
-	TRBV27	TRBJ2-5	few	TGTGCCAGCATCTCCCAAGAGACCCAGTACTTC	CASISQETQYF
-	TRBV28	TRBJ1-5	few	TGTGCCAGCAGTACACCGGGAAATAGCAATCAGCCCCAGCATTTT	CASSTPGNSNQPQHF